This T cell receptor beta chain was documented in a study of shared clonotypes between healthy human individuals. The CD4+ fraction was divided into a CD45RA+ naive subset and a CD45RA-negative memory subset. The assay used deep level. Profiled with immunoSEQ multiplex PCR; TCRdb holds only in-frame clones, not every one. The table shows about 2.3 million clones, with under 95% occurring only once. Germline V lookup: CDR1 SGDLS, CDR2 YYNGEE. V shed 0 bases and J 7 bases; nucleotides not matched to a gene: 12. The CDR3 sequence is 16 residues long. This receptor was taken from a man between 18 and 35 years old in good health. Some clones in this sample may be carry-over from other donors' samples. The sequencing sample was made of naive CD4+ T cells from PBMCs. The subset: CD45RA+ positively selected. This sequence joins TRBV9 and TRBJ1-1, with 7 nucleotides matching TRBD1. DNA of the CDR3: TGTGCCAGCAGCGTAGGGGCAGGGGGGCCCGCCGGTGAAGCTTTCTTT. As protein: CASSVGAGGPAGEAFF.